A selection of T cell receptor beta chains follows, all from one sample in a study of blood T cell repertoires in COVID-19. The protocol was immunoSEQ multiplex PCR, while the TCRdb copy is restricted to in-frame clones and leaves out a portion. The sample has about 52,000 clones; roughly four fifths are singletons. The sample consisted of peripheral blood. The receptors originated from a woman over 75 with COVID-19, enrolled during active disease. Both conserved end residues are part of each CDR3. The D gene is left open where the match is weak. Expanded clones are given a class, and other clones once, few, many or no size at all.

clone_size: .; v_call: TRBV7-9; d_call: TRBD2; j_call: TRBJ2-3; cdr3_nt: TGTGCCAGCAGCCGTATAGCGGGAGTCAGAGATACGCAGTATTTT; cdr3_aa: CASSRIAGVRDTQYF
clone_size: .; v_call: TRBV18; d_call: .; j_call: TRBJ2-1; cdr3_nt: TGTGCCAGCTCCACCCTAGCCACATCCTACAATGAGCAGTTCTTC; cdr3_aa: CASSTLATSYNEQFF
clone_size: .; v_call: TRBV27; d_call: .; j_call: TRBJ2-5; cdr3_nt: TGTGCCAGCAGTTTGTTTTCCCGGTTGTTGGAGACCCAGTACTTC; cdr3_aa: CASSLFSRLLETQYF
clone_size: .; v_call: TRBV5-1; d_call: TRBD2; j_call: TRBJ2-7; cdr3_nt: TGCGCCAGCAGTGGGACTAGCACCTCCTACGAGCAGTACTTC; cdr3_aa: CASSGTSTSYEQYF
clone_size: once; v_call: TRBV27; d_call: TRBD2; j_call: TRBJ2-6; cdr3_nt: TGTGCCAGCAGTTTTCGCGGGGCGGGAGCGTCTGGGGCCAACGTCCTGACTTTC; cdr3_aa: CASSFRGAGASGANVLTF
clone_size: .; v_call: TRBV19; d_call: .; j_call: TRBJ1-1; cdr3_nt: TGTGCCAGTAGTCCCCCTTCCGGTCGGGTGGCTGAGGCTTTCTTT; cdr3_aa: CASSPPSGRVAEAFF
clone_size: many; v_call: TRBV7-9; d_call: .; j_call: TRBJ2-4; cdr3_nt: TGTGCCAGCAGCTTAGCGCTGAGGGGGATTCAGTACTTC; cdr3_aa: CASSLALRGIQYF
clone_size: .; v_call: TRBV7-8; d_call: TRBD2; j_call: TRBJ2-7; cdr3_nt: TGTGCCAGCGCCCCGGGACTAGCGGCATCCGAGCAGTACTTC; cdr3_aa: CASAPGLAASEQYF
clone_size: .; v_call: TRBV12-5; d_call: .; j_call: TRBJ2-6; cdr3_nt: TGTGCTAGTGGACTTCTTCAGACAAACTCTGGGGCCAACGTCCTGACTTTC; cdr3_aa: CASGLLQTNSGANVLTF
clone_size: .; v_call: TRBV4-1; d_call: TRBD1; j_call: TRBJ2-7; cdr3_nt: TGCGCCAGCAGCCAACCCGGGACAGGGGTCACCTACGAGCAGTACTTC; cdr3_aa: CASSQPGTGVTYEQYF
clone_size: .; v_call: TRBV7-2; d_call: .; j_call: TRBJ2-7; cdr3_nt: TGTGCCAGCAGCGGACCATCGTGGGGCATCGGGGAGCAGTACTTC; cdr3_aa: CASSGPSWGIGEQYF
clone_size: .; v_call: TRBV6-2/TRBV6-3; d_call: .; j_call: TRBJ2-7; cdr3_nt: TGTGCCAGCAGTAGACAGGCCGTCGGGGCTTACTTC; cdr3_aa: CASSRQAVGAYF
clone_size: .; v_call: TRBV28; d_call: TRBD1; j_call: TRBJ1-1; cdr3_nt: TGTGCCAGCAGCCCGGGACAGATAAGCACTGAAGCTTTCTTT; cdr3_aa: CASSPGQISTEAFF
clone_size: .; v_call: TRBV5-1; d_call: TRBD2; j_call: TRBJ2-5; cdr3_nt: TGCGCCAGCAGCTTGGATGGTAGCGGGGGGGTTATTGCGACCCAGTACTTC; cdr3_aa: CASSLDGSGGVIATQYF
clone_size: few; v_call: TRBV30; d_call: .; j_call: TRBJ1-1; cdr3_nt: TGTGCCTGGAGTGTATTGTGGGAGACTGAAGCTTTCTTT; cdr3_aa: CAWSVLWETEAFF
clone_size: .; v_call: TRBV7-9; d_call: TRBD2; j_call: TRBJ2-5; cdr3_nt: TGTGCCAGCAGCCCACACTCGGGAGGGCGGATGGAGACCCAGTACTTC; cdr3_aa: CASSPHSGGRMETQYF
clone_size: few; v_call: TRBV5-1; d_call: .; j_call: TRBJ2-1; cdr3_nt: TGCGCCAGCAGCTTTGCGGGGACCCTCAGTGAGCAGTTCTTC; cdr3_aa: CASSFAGTLSEQFF
clone_size: medium-sized; v_call: TRBV27; d_call: TRBD1; j_call: TRBJ1-5; cdr3_nt: TGTGCCAGCAGTTCCATGGTGGGACAGGGGGCGACCGATCAGCCCCAGCATTTT; cdr3_aa: CASSSMVGQGATDQPQHF
clone_size: .; v_call: TRBV19; d_call: .; j_call: TRBJ2-2; cdr3_nt: TGTGCCAGTTCTCCAAGGGACAAGAACACCGGGGAGCTGTTTTTT; cdr3_aa: CASSPRDKNTGELFF
clone_size: .; v_call: TRBV23-1; d_call: TRBD1; j_call: TRBJ1-6; cdr3_nt: TGCGCCAGCAGTCCCCTGGAAACAGGGGGGGAGAATTCACCCCTCCACTTT; cdr3_aa: CASSPLETGGENSPLHF
clone_size: .; v_call: TRBV7-2; d_call: TRBD2; j_call: TRBJ2-2; cdr3_nt: TGTGCCAGCAGCCTAGCGGGAGTATGGGGGGAGCTGTTTTTT; cdr3_aa: CASSLAGVWGELFF
clone_size: .; v_call: TRBV5-1; d_call: .; j_call: TRBJ1-2; cdr3_nt: TGCGCCAGCAGCGCCGGGACAACTAACTATGGCTACACCTTC; cdr3_aa: CASSAGTTNYGYTF
clone_size: .; v_call: TRBV7-8; d_call: TRBD2; j_call: TRBJ2-1; cdr3_nt: TGTGCCAGCAGCTCCATCCGGCTAGCGGACCTCAATGAGCAGTTCTTC; cdr3_aa: CASSSIRLADLNEQFF
clone_size: .; v_call: TRBV10-1; d_call: TRBD2; j_call: TRBJ2-5; cdr3_nt: TGCGCCAGCTCGATCCTAGCGGGAGGGCCCGTTAAAGAGACCCAGTACTTC; cdr3_aa: CASSILAGGPVKETQYF
clone_size: .; v_call: TRBV27; d_call: .; j_call: TRBJ2-3; cdr3_nt: TGTGCCAGCAGTTTAGCGGGAAACACAGATACGCAGTATTTT; cdr3_aa: CASSLAGNTDTQYF
clone_size: .; v_call: TRBV4-2; d_call: TRBD2; j_call: TRBJ2-1; cdr3_nt: TGTGCCAGCAGCTACCCGGGACTAGCGGATAATGAGCAGTTCTTC; cdr3_aa: CASSYPGLADNEQFF
clone_size: .; v_call: TRBV3-1/TRBV3-2; d_call: TRBD1; j_call: TRBJ1-4; cdr3_nt: TGTGCCAGCAGCCAAGCGACAGGGTTTGGTACTAATGAAAAACTGTTTTTT; cdr3_aa: CASSQATGFGTNEKLFF
clone_size: .; v_call: TRBV19; d_call: TRBD2; j_call: TRBJ2-4; cdr3_nt: TGTGCCAGTAGTAGCCGCGGGAGCGCGGTTGACATTCAGTACTTC; cdr3_aa: CASSSRGSAVDIQYF
clone_size: .; v_call: TRBV5-1; d_call: TRBD2; j_call: TRBJ2-5; cdr3_nt: TGCGCCAGCAGCTTGCTAGCGGGAGAAGAGACCCAGTACTTC; cdr3_aa: CASSLLAGEETQYF
clone_size: .; v_call: TRBV28; d_call: .; j_call: TRBJ1-1; cdr3_nt: TGTGCCAGCAGTTTATATCGACACACGAACACTGAAGCTTTCTTT; cdr3_aa: CASSLYRHTNTEAFF
clone_size: .; v_call: TRBV4-2; d_call: TRBD1; j_call: TRBJ2-2; cdr3_nt: TGTGCCAGCAGCCAGGGACAGGGATTCATGTTCACCGGGGAGCTGTTTTTT; cdr3_aa: CASSQGQGFMFTGELFF
clone_size: .; v_call: TRBV12-2; d_call: .; j_call: TRBJ2-1; cdr3_nt: TGTGCAAGTCGCTTAGAGGCCCTAACTAGCGGGGTACCCTACAATGAGCAGTTCTTC; cdr3_aa: CASRLEALTSGVPYNEQFF
clone_size: .; v_call: TRBV27; d_call: TRBD2; j_call: TRBJ2-3; cdr3_nt: TGTGCCAGCAGCCGGGGACTAGTCGGGGCAGATACGCAGTATTTT; cdr3_aa: CASSRGLVGADTQYF
clone_size: .; v_call: TRBV7-2; d_call: TRBD1; j_call: TRBJ2-3; cdr3_nt: TGTGCCAGCAGGGCCAAACAGGGGTCAGATACGCAGTATTTT; cdr3_aa: CASRAKQGSDTQYF
clone_size: .; v_call: TRBV11-2; d_call: .; j_call: TRBJ1-5; cdr3_nt: TGTGCCAGCAGCTTACACCCAGGGAATCAGCCCCAGCATTTT; cdr3_aa: CASSLHPGNQPQHF
clone_size: .; v_call: TRBV3-1/TRBV3-2; d_call: .; j_call: TRBJ1-1; cdr3_nt: TGTGCCAGCAGCCTTTTCGGGTCTAGGGGCACTGAAGCTTTCTTT; cdr3_aa: CASSLFGSRGTEAFF
clone_size: few; v_call: TRBV27; d_call: .; j_call: TRBJ2-7; cdr3_nt: TGTGCAAAGCCGGGACTTTACACTCCCGAGCAGTACTTC; cdr3_aa: CAKPGLYTPEQYF
clone_size: .; v_call: TRBV25-1; d_call: TRBD1; j_call: TRBJ2-5; cdr3_nt: TGTGCCAGCAGTCGATTCCCACAGGGGGACTTATACCAAGAGACCCAGTACTTC; cdr3_aa: CASSRFPQGDLYQETQYF
clone_size: .; v_call: TRBV29-1; d_call: TRBD2; j_call: TRBJ2-1; cdr3_nt: TGCAGCGTCGGGGGGACGTCCTTCAATGAGCAGTTCTTC; cdr3_aa: CSVGGTSFNEQFF
clone_size: .; v_call: TRBV12-5; d_call: TRBD2; j_call: TRBJ2-3; cdr3_nt: TGTGCTAGTGGTTCCCCGGGGGGGGTAGCCTCCACAGATACGCAGTATTTT; cdr3_aa: CASGSPGGVASTDTQYF
clone_size: few; v_call: TRBV11-1; d_call: TRBD1; j_call: TRBJ2-7; cdr3_nt: TGTGCCAGCAGCTCCGACAGGGGTAACTACTACGAGCAGTACTTC; cdr3_aa: CASSSDRGNYYEQYF
clone_size: .; v_call: TRBV7-2; d_call: .; j_call: TRBJ2-7; cdr3_nt: TGTGCCAGCAGCTTAAGCGGTTTCGGATTTTACGAGCAGTACTTC; cdr3_aa: CASSLSGFGFYEQYF